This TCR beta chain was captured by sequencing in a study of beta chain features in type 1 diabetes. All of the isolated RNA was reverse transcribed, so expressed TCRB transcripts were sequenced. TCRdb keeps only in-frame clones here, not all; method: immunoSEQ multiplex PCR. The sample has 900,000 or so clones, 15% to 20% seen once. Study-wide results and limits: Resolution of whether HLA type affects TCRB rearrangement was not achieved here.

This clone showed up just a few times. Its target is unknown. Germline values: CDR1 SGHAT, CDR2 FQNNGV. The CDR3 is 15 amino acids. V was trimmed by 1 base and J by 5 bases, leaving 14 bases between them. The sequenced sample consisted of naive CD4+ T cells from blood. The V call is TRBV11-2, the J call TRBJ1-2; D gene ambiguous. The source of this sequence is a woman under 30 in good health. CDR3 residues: CASSLVVPGHYGYTF. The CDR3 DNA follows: TGTGCCAGCAGCTTAGTTGTCCCCGGTCATTATGGCTACACCTTC.